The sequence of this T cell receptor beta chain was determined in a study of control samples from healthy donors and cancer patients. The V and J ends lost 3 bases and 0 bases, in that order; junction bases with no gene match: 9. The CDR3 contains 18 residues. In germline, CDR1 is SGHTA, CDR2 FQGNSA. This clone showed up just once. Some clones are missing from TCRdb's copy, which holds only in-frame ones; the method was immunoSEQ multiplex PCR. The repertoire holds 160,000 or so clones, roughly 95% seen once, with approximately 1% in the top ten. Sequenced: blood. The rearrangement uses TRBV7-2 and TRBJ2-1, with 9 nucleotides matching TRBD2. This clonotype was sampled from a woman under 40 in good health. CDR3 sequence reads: CASSFGLAWGSSYNEQFF. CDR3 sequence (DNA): TGTGCCAGCAGCTTTGGACTAGCGTGGGGTAGCTCCTACAATGAGCAGTTCTTC.